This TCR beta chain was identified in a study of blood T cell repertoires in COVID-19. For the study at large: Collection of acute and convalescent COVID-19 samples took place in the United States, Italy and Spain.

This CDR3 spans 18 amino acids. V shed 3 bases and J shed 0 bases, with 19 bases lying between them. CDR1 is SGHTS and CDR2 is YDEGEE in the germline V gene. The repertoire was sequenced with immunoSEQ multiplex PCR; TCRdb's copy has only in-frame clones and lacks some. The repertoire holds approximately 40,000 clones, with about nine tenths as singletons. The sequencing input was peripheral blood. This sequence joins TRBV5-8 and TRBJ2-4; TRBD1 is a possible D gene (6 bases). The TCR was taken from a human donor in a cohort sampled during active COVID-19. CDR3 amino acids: CASSSYRDMGIAKNIQYF. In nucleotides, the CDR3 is TGTGCCAGCAGCTCTTACCGGGACATGGGAATAGCCAAAAACATTCAGTACTTC.